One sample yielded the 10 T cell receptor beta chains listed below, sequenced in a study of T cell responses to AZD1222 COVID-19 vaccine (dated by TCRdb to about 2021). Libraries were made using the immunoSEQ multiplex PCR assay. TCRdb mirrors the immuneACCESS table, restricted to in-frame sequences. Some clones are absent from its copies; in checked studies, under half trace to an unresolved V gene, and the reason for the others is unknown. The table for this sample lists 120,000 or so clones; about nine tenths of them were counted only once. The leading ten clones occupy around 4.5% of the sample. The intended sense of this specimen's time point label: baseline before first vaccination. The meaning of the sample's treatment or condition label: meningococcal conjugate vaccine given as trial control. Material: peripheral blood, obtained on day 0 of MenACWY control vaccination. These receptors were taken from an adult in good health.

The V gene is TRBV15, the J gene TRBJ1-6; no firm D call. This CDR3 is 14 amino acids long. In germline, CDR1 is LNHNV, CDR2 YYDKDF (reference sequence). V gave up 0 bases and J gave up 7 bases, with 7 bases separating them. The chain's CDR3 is CATSREAENSPLHF. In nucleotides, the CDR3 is TGTGCCACCAGCAGAGAGGCGGAAAATTCACCCCTCCACTTT. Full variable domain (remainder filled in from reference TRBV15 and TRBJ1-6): DAMVIQNPRYQVTQFGKPVTLSCSQTLNHNVMYWYQQKSSQAPKLLFHYYDKDFNNEADTPDNFQSRRPNTSFCFLDIRSPGLGDTAMYLCATSREAENSPLHFGNGTRLTVT.

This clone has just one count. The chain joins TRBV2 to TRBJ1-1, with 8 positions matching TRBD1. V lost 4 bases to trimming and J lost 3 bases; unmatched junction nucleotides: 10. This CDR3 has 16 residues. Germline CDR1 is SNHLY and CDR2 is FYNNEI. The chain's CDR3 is CASSGVGQGPYTEAFF. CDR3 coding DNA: TGTGCCAGCAGTGGTGTAGGACAGGGACCGTACACTGAAGCTTTCTTT.

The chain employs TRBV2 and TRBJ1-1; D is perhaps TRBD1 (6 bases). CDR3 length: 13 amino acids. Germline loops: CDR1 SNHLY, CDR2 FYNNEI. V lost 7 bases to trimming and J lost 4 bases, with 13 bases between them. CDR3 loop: CASKGGGRTEAFF. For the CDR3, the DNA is TGTGCCAGCAAGGGGGGGGGCCGCACTGAAGCTTTCTTT.

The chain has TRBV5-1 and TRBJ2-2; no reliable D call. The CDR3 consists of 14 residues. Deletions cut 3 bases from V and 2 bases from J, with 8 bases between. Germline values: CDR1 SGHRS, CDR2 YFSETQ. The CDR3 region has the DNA TGCGCCAGCAGCTCTCGACCTAACACCGGGGAGCTGTTTTTT. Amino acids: CASSSRPNTGELFF.

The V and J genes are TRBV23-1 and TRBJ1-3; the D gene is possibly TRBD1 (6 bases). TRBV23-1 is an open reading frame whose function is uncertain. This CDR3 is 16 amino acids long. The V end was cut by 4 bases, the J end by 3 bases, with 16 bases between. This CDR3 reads CASSRLTRGSGNTIYF. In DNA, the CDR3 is TGCGCCAGCAGTCGGCTGACCAGGGGAAGTGGAAACACCATATATTTT.

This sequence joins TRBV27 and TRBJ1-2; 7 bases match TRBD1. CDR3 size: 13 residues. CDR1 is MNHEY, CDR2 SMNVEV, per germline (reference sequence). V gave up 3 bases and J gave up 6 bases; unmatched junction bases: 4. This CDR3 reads CASSFGQGDGYTF. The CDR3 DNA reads TGTGCCAGCAGTTTTGGGCAGGGGGATGGCTACACCTTC.

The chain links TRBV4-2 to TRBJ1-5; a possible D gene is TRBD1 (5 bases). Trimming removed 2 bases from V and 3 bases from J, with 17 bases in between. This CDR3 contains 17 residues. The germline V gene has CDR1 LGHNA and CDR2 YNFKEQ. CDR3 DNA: TGTGCCAGCAGCCAACAAGGGGCGGGCGGTGTCAATCAGCCCCAGCATTTT. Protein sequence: CASSQQGAGGVNQPQHF.

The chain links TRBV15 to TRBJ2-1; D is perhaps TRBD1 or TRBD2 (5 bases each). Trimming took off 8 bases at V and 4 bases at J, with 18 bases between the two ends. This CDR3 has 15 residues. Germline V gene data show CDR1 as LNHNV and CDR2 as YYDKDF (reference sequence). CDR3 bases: TGTGCCACCGAGTGGTCGGGGACCCTATACAATGAGCAGTTCTTC. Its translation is CATEWSGTLYNEQFF.

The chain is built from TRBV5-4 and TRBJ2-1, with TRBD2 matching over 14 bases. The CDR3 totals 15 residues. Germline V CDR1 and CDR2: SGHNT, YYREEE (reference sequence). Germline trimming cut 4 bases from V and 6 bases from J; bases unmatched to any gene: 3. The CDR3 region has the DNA TGTGCCAGCAGCGAAGGACTAGCGGGGGGCAATGAGCAGTTCTTC. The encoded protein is CASSEGLAGGNEQFF.

CDR3 sequence reads: CASSHQGSYGYTF. Written as DNA, the CDR3 is TGTGCCAGCAGCCATCAGGGGTCCTATGGCTACACCTTC. This chain uses TRBV3-1 (or the pseudogene TRBV3-2) with TRBJ1-2; perhaps TRBD1 as D (6 bases). V was cut by 3 bases and J by 4 bases, with 9 bases left in between. Germline loops: CDR1 LGHDT, CDR2 YNNKEL (reference sequence). The CDR3 is 13 amino acids.